A single sample is the source of the 32 T cell receptor beta chains below, sequenced in a study of human versus mouse CDR3 diversity and MHC coevolution. Sequenced by immunoSEQ multiplex PCR; TCRdb stores in-frame clones only, minus some. The sample lists about 83,000 clones; 85% to 95% were seen once. The material sequenced was naive CD4+ T cells from blood. Sample subset: CD45RO-negative CD62L-positive naive CD4 T cells. The receptors here all came from a person aged 30 to 70 in good health.

The CDR3 nucleotides read TGTGCCAGCAGCCCGGACAGGGGTGAGGTCTACACCTTC. This gives the protein CASSPDRGEVYTF. The V and J genes are TRBV7-3 and TRBJ1-2, with 9 bases matching TRBD1. The CDR3 totals 13 residues. Germline V gives CDR1 SGHTA, CDR2 FQGTGA. Losses at the gene ends were 5 bases for V and 10 bases for J; bases not matched to a gene: 8.

The rearrangement links TRBV4-1 to TRBJ2-5; 12 nucleotides match TRBD2. Germline V gene lookup returns CDR1 MGHRA and CDR2 YSYEKL. CDR3 length: 18 amino acids. Unmatched junction bases numbered 11, after V lost 1 base and J lost 5 bases. CDR3 coding DNA: TGCGCCAGCAGCCAAGTCCCCCCGCCTAGCGGGAGGGGGGAGACCCAGTACTTC. It specifies CASSQVPPPSGRGETQYF.

V usage is TRBV19 and J usage is TRBJ2-3; 7 bases agree with TRBD1. The V gene end was trimmed by 6 bases and the J gene end by 5 bases; junction bases not matched to a gene: 11. The length of the CDR3 is 15 residues. The V gene's germline CDR1 is LNHDA and CDR2 SQIVND (reference sequence). The CDR3 region is CASRKQGTALDTQYF. The CDR3 DNA reads as TGTGCCAGTAGGAAACAGGGGACGGCTCTAGATACGCAGTATTTT. Full variable domain (remainder filled in from reference TRBV19 and TRBJ2-3): DGGITQSPKYLFRKEGQNVTLSCEQNLNHDAMYWYRQDPGQGLRLIYYSQIVNDFQKGDIAEGYSVSREKKESFPLTVTSAQKNPTAFYLCASRKQGTALDTQYFGPGTRLTVL.

To note about this clone: The germline gene is not matched at one end of the junction; a read error may be the cause. This sequence joins TRBV5-4 and TRBJ2-7; tentatively, D is TRBD2 (5 bases). Per the germline V gene, CDR1 is SGHNT and CDR2 is YYREEE (reference sequence). The CDR3 consists of 14 residues. CDR3 bases: TGTGCCAGCAGCGCGGGCACCTACTCCCACGAGCAGTACTTC. Its protein is CASSAGTYSHEQYF.

This clone was seen a few times. This chain links TRBV18 with TRBJ2-3, with D maybe TRBD2 (6 bases). V gave up 6 bases and J gave up 3 bases, with 13 bases separating them. The CDR3 runs 14 residues. Germline CDR1 KGHSH, CDR2 LQKENI. The CDR3 here is CASSPSGVTDTQYF. The CDR3 nucleotides read TGTGCCAGCTCGCCCTCGGGGGTAACAGATACGCAGTATTTT.

CDR3 region: CASTRAAGGDYEQYF. CDR3 DNA: TGTGCCAGCACTCGGGCCGCGGGAGGAGACTACGAGCAGTACTTC. The chain couples TRBV2 to TRBJ2-7; 8 nucleotides line up with TRBD2. J gave up 3 bases and V 7 bases, and 11 bases lay outside the gene matches. The CDR3 is made up of 15 amino acids. Germline CDR1 reads SNHLY; CDR2 reads FYNNEI.

The chain combines TRBV11-2 with TRBJ2-7, with 7 bases aligning to TRBD1. Germline CDR1 SGHAT, CDR2 FQNNGV. The junction had 3 bases not matched to a gene; V was cut back by 7 bases and J by 0 bases. The CDR3 covers 13 residues. CDR3 protein: CASKRDSSYEQYF. Here the CDR3 DNA reads TGTGCCAGCAAGAGGGACAGCTCCTACGAGCAGTACTTC.

V usage is TRBV10-3 and J usage is TRBJ2-2; possible D gene TRBD2, 6 bases. The germline V and J ends were trimmed by 2 bases and 7 bases, with 23 bases remaining between them. CDR3 length: 18 residues. Looked up from germline, CDR1 is ENHRY and CDR2 is SYGVKD. As DNA, the CDR3 is TGTGCCATCAGTGAGAACTCACCCGATACTAGCCTCGGCGGGGAGCTGTTTTTT. Its translation is CAISENSPDTSLGGELFF.

This chain uses TRBV5-1 with TRBJ2-3; 16 bases fit TRBD2. The V gene's germline CDR1 is SGHRS and CDR2 YFSETQ. This CDR3 has 17 amino acids. J gave up 2 bases and V 4 bases, and 4 bases lay outside the gene matches. DNA for the CDR3: TGCGCCAGCAGCCAGGGACTAGCGGGAGGGACCACAGATACGCAGTATTTT. As protein: CASSQGLAGGTTDTQYF.

Written as DNA, the CDR3 is TGTGCCAGCAGCGTTGGGGGGGCATTGACTGAAGCTTTCTTT. It specifies CASSVGGALTEAFF. The rearrangement uses TRBV9 and TRBJ1-1, with a possible D match to TRBD1 (6 bases). Germline assignment: CDR1 SGDLS and CDR2 YYNGEE. This CDR3 has 14 residues. Trimming shortened V by 2 bases and J by 5 bases, and 13 bases separated the two germline ends.

The sample holds a few counts of this clone. The chain couples TRBV7-9 to TRBJ1-4; TRBD1 aligns across 8 bases. This CDR3 has 14 residues. With 0 bases clipped from V and 7 bases from J, the junction kept 1 base outside the gene matches. Germline-derived CDR1 and CDR2 are SEHNR and FQNEAQ (reference sequence). The CDR3 DNA is TGTGCCAGCAGCTTAGCGGACAGGGCTGAAAAACTGTTTTTT. This translates into CASSLADRAEKLFF.

The chain combines TRBV30 with TRBJ1-2; D is unclear. Germline V CDR1 and CDR2: GTSNPN, SVGIG (reference sequence). Trimming left V 1 base short and J 5 bases short, with 11 bases between. This CDR3 comprises 13 residues. CDR3 nucleotide sequence: TGTGCCTGGAGTGAACAGAGTAGGTATGGCTACACCTTC. Protein product: CAWSEQSRYGYTF.

The rearrangement uses TRBV11-2 and TRBJ2-7; tentative D call: TRBD2 (5 bases). Germline assignment: CDR1 SGHAT and CDR2 FQNNGV. V lost 3 bases, J lost 2 bases, and 17 bases lay in between. The CDR3 length is 16 residues. The DNA for the CDR3 is TGTGCCAGCAGCTTTCGGAGGAGTTTAGGGACCTACGAGCAGTACTTC. This gives the protein CASSFRRSLGTYEQYF.

The V call is TRBV25-1, the J call TRBJ1-1; 7 bases line up with TRBD1. Germline-derived CDR1 and CDR2 are MGHDK and SYGVNS. Trimming cost V 3 bases and J 5 bases; bases outside gene matches: 9. The CDR3 runs to 15 residues. DNA for the CDR3: TGTGCCAGCAGTGATGACAGGGTGATCGGGACTGAAGCTTTCTTT. Residues: CASSDDRVIGTEAFF.

The V and J genes are TRBV6-1 and TRBJ2-7; 7 bases map to TRBD2. V was clipped by 3 bases and J by 7 bases; unmatched bases: 9. CDR1 is MNHNS, CDR2 SASEGT, per germline. CDR3 length: 14 residues. The CDR3 DNA follows: TGTGCCAGCAGTGATGTCCGGGAGGCGGGGGAGCAGTACTTC. Protein product: CASSDVREAGEQYF.

J is TRBJ2-7 and V is TRBV7-2; 11 nucleotides align to TRBD1. The germline V gene has CDR1 SGHTA and CDR2 FQGNSA. The CDR3 sequence is 15 residues long. V lost 5 bases to trimming and J lost 3 bases; unmatched junction nucleotides: 6. The CDR3 spells CASSPRTGGFYEQYF. CDR3 nucleotide sequence: TGTGCCAGCAGCCCCCGGACAGGGGGCTTCTACGAGCAGTACTTC.

CDR3 amino acids: CASRTGPLQPQHF. DNA for the CDR3: TGTGCCAGTAGAACAGGGCCTCTCCAGCCCCAGCATTTT. J is TRBJ1-5 and V is TRBV2; perhaps TRBD1 as D (6 bases). The germline gives CDR1 SNHLY, CDR2 FYNNEI. The V end was cut by 9 bases, the J end by 7 bases, with 16 bases between. The length of the CDR3 is 13 residues.

The V gene is TRBV9, the J gene TRBJ2-2; D might be TRBD1 (5 bases). V lost 0 bases and J 3 bases, leaving 9 bases between the germline ends. The CDR3 sequence is 15 residues long. Germline CDR1 SGDLS, CDR2 YYNGEE. In nucleotides, the CDR3 is TGTGCCAGCAGCGTAGGGGGCGCGGACACCGGGGAGCTGTTTTTT. This translates into CASSVGGADTGELFF.

The rearrangement links TRBV28 to TRBJ1-5; D is perhaps TRBD1 (5 bases). CDR3 length equals 15 residues. V gave up 8 bases and J gave up 6 bases, with 20 bases separating them. From germline, CDR1 is MDHEN and CDR2 SYDVKM. The CDR3 is CASSSKTRGSQPQHF. CDR3 sequence (DNA): TGTGCCAGCTCTTCAAAGACAAGGGGCAGTCAGCCCCAGCATTTT.

CDR3 loop: CASSPGQGNQPQHF. The CDR3, as DNA: TGTGCCAGCAGTCCGGGACAGGGCAATCAGCCCCAGCATTTT. This chain links TRBV28 with TRBJ1-5; 8 bases align to TRBD1. CDR3 length: 14 amino acids. Germline-derived CDR1 and CDR2 are MDHEN and SYDVKM. V was clipped by 5 bases and J by 2 bases; unmatched bases: 2. The full variable domain, rest sourced from reference TRBV28 and TRBJ1-5, is DVKVTQSSRYLVKRTGEKVFLECVQDMDHENMFWYRQDPGLGLRLIYFSYDVKMKEKGDIPEGYSVSREKKERFSLILESASTNQTSMYLCASSPGQGNQPQHFGDGTRLSIL.

V and J are TRBV13 and TRBJ2-5; 9 bases are shared with TRBD2. Germline values: CDR1 PRHDT, CDR2 FYEKMQ (reference sequence). CDR3 length: 15 residues. The V gene end was trimmed by 1 base and the J gene end by 4 bases; junction bases not matched to a gene: 4. Written as DNA, the CDR3 is TGTGCCAGCAGCTTAGTGGTTAGCGGGGGAGAGACCCAGTACTTC. As protein: CASSLVVSGGETQYF.

This clone was recorded only once. This chain's CDR3 is CATSRDPGNYNEQFF. DNA of the CDR3: TGTGCCACCAGCAGAGATCCCGGGAACTACAATGAGCAGTTCTTC. The gene calls are TRBV15 and TRBJ2-1; TRBD2 might be the D (5 bases). Germline V gene sequence: CDR1 LNHNV, CDR2 YYDKDF (reference sequence). There are 15 residues in the CDR3. Trimming removed 0 bases from V and 3 bases from J, with 9 bases in between.

This chain uses TRBV27 with TRBJ1-1, with D uncertain. The CDR3 sequence is 14 residues long. Germline CDR1 and CDR2: MNHEY and SMNVEV (reference sequence). Trimming took 2 bases from V and 4 from J, leaving 11 bases between them. In nucleotides, the CDR3 is TGTGCCAGCAGTTTAAGGTGGGAGACCACTGAAGCTTTCTTT. Translating gives CASSLRWETTEAFF.

The CDR3 DNA is TGTGCCAGCAGTCGGACTAGCGGGGCGTACGAGCAGTACTTC. It codes for CASSRTSGAYEQYF. The chain is built from TRBV2 and TRBJ2-7; 12 bases line up with TRBD2. The CDR3 spans 14 residues. Germline V gives CDR1 SNHLY, CDR2 FYNNEI. Losses at the gene ends were 5 bases for V and 4 bases for J; bases not matched to a gene: 3.

The rearrangement uses TRBV9 and TRBJ2-5; TRBD1 aligns across 8 bases. Trimming removed 8 bases from V and 3 bases from J; junction bases left unmatched: 6. This CDR3 has 13 amino acids. Germline-derived CDR1 and CDR2 are SGDLS and YYNGEE. CDR3 nucleotides: TGTGCCAGTTGCAGGGGACAGGAAGAGACCCAGTACTTC. Translation: CASCRGQEETQYF.

The chain couples TRBV6-5 to TRBJ1-2, with unresolved D. Germline V gene sequence: CDR1 MNHEY, CDR2 SVGAGI. V shed 2 bases and J shed 2 bases, with 9 bases lying between them. This CDR3 is built from 14 residues. The CDR3 loop reads CASSYRPGNYGYTF. The CDR3 DNA is TGTGCCAGCAGTTACCGCCCCGGGAACTATGGCTACACCTTC.

The CDR3, as DNA: TGCGCCAGCAGCCCGGGAGGACAGGGGATGGCCGGGGAGCTGTTTTTT. This sequence encodes CASSPGGQGMAGELFF. The V call is TRBV5-1, the J call TRBJ2-2, with 9 bases lining up with TRBD1. The CDR3 is made up of 16 amino acids. Germline CDR1 is SGHRS and CDR2 is YFSETQ. V shed 4 bases, J shed 6 bases, and the junction held 10 bases outside the gene matches.

The rearrangement uses TRBV5-4 and TRBJ2-3; unclear D gene. CDR3 length equals 14 residues. The V and J ends lost 2 bases and 1 base respectively, with 8 bases between them. Germline CDR1 and CDR2: SGHNT and YYREEE (reference sequence). The CDR3 DNA follows: TGTGCCAGCAGCTTTGGGCAGCGCACAGATACGCAGTATTTT. Protein: CASSFGQRTDTQYF.

The chain recombines TRBV10-1 with TRBJ2-1; 8 bases map to TRBD2. Trimming at V came to 10 bases and at J to 8 bases, leaving 13 bases not matched to a gene. The CDR3 runs to 14 residues. Germline assignment: CDR1 WNHNN and CDR2 SYGVQD (reference sequence). The CDR3 protein is CAIPGGGPLDEQFF. In DNA form, the CDR3 reads TGCGCCATCCCCGGGGGGGGGCCCCTCGATGAGCAGTTCTTC.

Concerning this clone: At one end the junction does not follow the germline gene, possibly because of a read error. The chain recombines TRBV4-1 with TRBJ2-7; D is unresolved. This CDR3 region has 13 residues. CDR1 is MGHRA, CDR2 YSYEKL, per germline. CDR3 region: CASSQVGSNEQYF. Written as DNA, the CDR3 is TGCGCCAGCAGCCAAGTTGGCTCCAACGAGCAGTACTTC.

The chain combines TRBV28 with TRBJ2-7; 7 nucleotides agree with TRBD1. Trimming took 5 bases from V and 5 from J; bases not matched to a gene: 3. CDR1 and CDR2 from the germline V gene are MDHEN and SYDVKM. This CDR3 comprises 12 residues. CDR3 protein: CASSRTGHEQYF. CDR3 coding DNA: TGTGCCAGCAGTAGGACAGGCCACGAGCAGTACTTC. Filled out from reference TRBV28 and TRBJ2-7, the complete variable domain reads DVKVTQSSRYLVKRTGEKVFLECVQDMDHENMFWYRQDPGLGLRLIYFSYDVKMKEKGDIPEGYSVSREKKERFSLILESASTNQTSMYLCASSRTGHEQYFGPGTRLTVT.

This clone appeared a few times. The V call is TRBV6-6, the J call TRBJ1-5; 9 bases line up with TRBD1. J gave up 0 bases and V 6 bases, and 3 bases lay outside the gene matches. CDR3 size: 15 residues. The germline V gene has CDR1 MNHNY and CDR2 SVGAGI (reference sequence). CDR3 region: CASRKGQGSNQPQHF. The CDR3 DNA is TGTGCCAGCAGGAAGGGACAGGGTAGCAATCAGCCCCAGCATTTT.